This T cell receptor (beta chain) was profiled in a study of control samples from healthy donors and cancer patients. Produced via immunoSEQ multiplex PCR; TCRdb's table is partial and in-frame only. The sample carries 170,000 or so clones, approximately 92% recorded once. The CDR3 covers 14 residues. Looked up from germline, CDR1 is SNHLY and CDR2 is FYNNEI. The V gene end was trimmed by 6 bases and the J gene end by 2 bases; junction bases not matched to a gene: 6. The sequencing sample was made of blood. This chain links TRBV2 with TRBJ2-5; 7 nucleotides line up with TRBD1. The TCR was taken from a man younger than 30 in good health. CDR3 in amino acids: CASRVQGTQETQYF. CDR3 DNA: TGTGCCAGCAGGGTACAGGGGACGCAAGAGACCCAGTACTTC.